The present TCR beta chain was sequenced within a study of technical replicates of blood from a handful of donors. Assay used: immunoSEQ multiplex PCR; TCRdb lists only in-frame clones, some missing. The sample yields roughly 73,000 clones, 93% seen once. CDR3 length: 16 amino acids. V lost 6 bases to trimming and J lost 0 bases, with 14 bases between them. The germline CDR1 and CDR2 sequences are MGHRA and YSYEKL. This chain links TRBV4-1 with TRBJ2-2; D is possibly TRBD2 (5 bases). Input material: T cells isolated from PBMCs. The TCR originated in a human donor in good health. This CDR3 reads CASRRVGVANTGELFF. DNA for the CDR3: TGCGCCAGCAGGCGAGTCGGGGTCGCGAACACCGGGGAGCTGTTTTTT.